This record concerns one T cell receptor beta chain sequence. This CDR3 spans 18 amino acids. Trimming left V 2 bases short and J 2 bases short, with 21 bases between. In germline, CDR1 is MNHEY, CDR2 SVGEGT. The protocol was immunoSEQ multiplex PCR, while the TCRdb copy is restricted to in-frame clones and leaves out a portion. The sample lists fewer than 200,000 clones, around 85% seen once, with approximately 1.3% in the top ten. The source of the sample is a study of blood T cell repertoires in COVID-19. Specimen: peripheral blood. This chain uses TRBV6-2 or TRBV6-3 with TRBJ1-1, with D perhaps TRBD1 (5 bases). This TCR came from a man aged 55 to 70 who had recovered from COVID-19. In DNA form, the CDR3 reads TGTGCCAGCAGTTACCCTACCGACCGCCGACAGTTAAACACTGAAGCTTTCTTT. It codes for CASSYPTDRRQLNTEAFF.